The present T cell receptor beta chain was sequenced within a study of cytomegalovirus exposure and HLA in healthy donors. Study details: As an earlier analysis found, around 190 million T cells yielded 100 million to 130 million unique TCR beta sequences.

This CDR3 comprises 15 residues. Germline CDR1 reads SGHTA; CDR2 reads FQGNSA. Trimming pared 1 base from V and 7 bases from J, leaving 16 bases between. 13 Jbeta primers and 60 Vbeta primers were used for the PCR. The repertoire was sequenced with immunoSEQ multiplex PCR; TCRdb's copy has only in-frame clones and lacks some. The sample has 210,000 or so clones; around 79% are singletons. Regarding this clone: The antigen is undetermined.

General observations from the study: The study assumed roughly uniform donor sequencing depth for presence/absence analyses. TCR beta chains numbering approximately 150 were designated cytomegalovirus-associated.

Sequenced: PBMCs. The TCR comes from a man younger than 30 in good health and CMV-seronegative. The chain combines TRBV7-2 with TRBJ1-1; TRBD1 is a possible D gene (5 bases). The CDR3: CASSLDLGPQIEAFF. The CDR3, as DNA: TGTGCCAGCAGCTTAGATCTGGGGCCGCAAATTGAAGCTTTCTTT.